The clone carrying this T cell receptor beta chain showed up many times. Its antigen is as yet unknown. Molecular-barcoded quantitative 5'-RACE produced these TCR beta libraries. One entry per CDR3 protein, called by TCRdb with MiXCR from the 5' RACE reads. There are over 110,000 distinct CDR3 sequences in the sample; approximately 8.4% occur only once, and 7.3% lies in the top ten. This sample stems from a study of CD8 T cells in ankylosing spondylitis. This CDR3 has 12 residues. V lost 3 bases and J lost 8, with 10 bases in between. CDR1 and CDR2 (germline): SGHTA, FQGNSA. Whole-study results and caveats: Within matched ankylosing spondylitis synovial fluid, disease-linked clones were reportedly significantly enriched. Blood from ankylosing spondylitis patients appeared to carry a characteristic roughly 8-variant TCR beta motif. Some of these motif variants have turned up before, in reports on reactive arthritis synovial fluid and blood.

The TCR sequence derives from a male donor with ankylosing spondylitis. Input material: synovial fluid, either unsorted or a sorted T cell fraction (not recorded which). The rearrangement uses TRBV7-2 and TRBJ1-2; TRBD1 might be the D (5 bases). The CDR3 bases are TGTGCCAGCAGCTTCCCAGGGCGAGGCTACACCTTC. It is translated as CASSFPGRGYTF.